This T cell receptor (beta chain) was documented in a study of PD-L1 blockade in urothelial cancer. Overall study: About 85% of the roughly 29 patients were men whose urothelial cancer was bladder-origin. Patients arrived having already received 0 to 3 prior chemotherapy regimens. Researchers found blood samples held a median of roughly 140,000 T cells. Findings of the study overall: Clones that were tumor-associated expanded more in the blood of durable-benefit patients at 3 weeks.

Time point defined: peripheral blood 6 weeks after treatment start. Trimming took 8 bases from V and 0 from J; bases not matched to a gene: 3. CDR3 length: 13 amino acids. CDR1 and CDR2 from the germline V gene are SGHTA and FQGNSA. Remarks on this clone: Its antigen is as yet unknown.

Assay: immunoSEQ multiplex PCR; the TCRdb copy retains only in-frame clones and omits some. In the table there are about 110,000 clones, around 93% of which are singletons. This TCR derives from a man aged 60 to 69 with urothelial cancer. The sequencing used PBMCs, collected around atezolizumab (anti-PD-L1) treatment. V is TRBV7-2 and J is TRBJ2-5; TRBD1 matches at 7 bases. The CDR3 sequence: CASARGNQETQYF. CDR3 DNA: TGTGCCAGCGCCAGGGGGAACCAAGAGACCCAGTACTTC.